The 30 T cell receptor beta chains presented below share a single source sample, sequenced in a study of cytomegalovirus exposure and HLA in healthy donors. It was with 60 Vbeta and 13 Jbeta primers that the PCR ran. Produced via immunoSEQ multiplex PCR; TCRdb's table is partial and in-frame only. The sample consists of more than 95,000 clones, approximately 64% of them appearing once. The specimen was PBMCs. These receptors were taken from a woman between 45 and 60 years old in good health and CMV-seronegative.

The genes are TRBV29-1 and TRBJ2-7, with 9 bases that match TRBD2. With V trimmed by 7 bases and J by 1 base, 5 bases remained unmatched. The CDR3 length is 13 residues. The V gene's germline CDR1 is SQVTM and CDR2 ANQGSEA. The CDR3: CSARAGGSYEQYF. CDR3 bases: TGCAGCGCTAGAGCGGGAGGTTCCTACGAGCAGTACTTC.

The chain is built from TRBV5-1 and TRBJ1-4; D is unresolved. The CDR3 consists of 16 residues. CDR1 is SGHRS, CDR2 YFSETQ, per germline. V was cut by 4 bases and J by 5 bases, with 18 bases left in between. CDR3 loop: CASSPPYNRGNEKLFF. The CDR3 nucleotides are TGCGCCAGCAGCCCACCATACAACCGCGGAAATGAAAAACTGTTTTTT.

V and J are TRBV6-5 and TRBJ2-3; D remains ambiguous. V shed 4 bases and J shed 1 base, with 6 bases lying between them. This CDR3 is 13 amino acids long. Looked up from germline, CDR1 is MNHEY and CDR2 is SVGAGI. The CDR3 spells CASSFVGTDTQYF. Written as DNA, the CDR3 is TGTGCCAGCAGTTTCGTAGGCACAGATACGCAGTATTTT.

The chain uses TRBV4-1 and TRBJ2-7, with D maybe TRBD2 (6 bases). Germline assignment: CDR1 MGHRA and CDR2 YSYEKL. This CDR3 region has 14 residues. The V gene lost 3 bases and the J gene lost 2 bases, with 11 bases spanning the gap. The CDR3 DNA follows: TGCGCCAGCAGCCATCCCGGGGGAACCTACGAGCAGTACTTC. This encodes CASSHPGGTYEQYF.

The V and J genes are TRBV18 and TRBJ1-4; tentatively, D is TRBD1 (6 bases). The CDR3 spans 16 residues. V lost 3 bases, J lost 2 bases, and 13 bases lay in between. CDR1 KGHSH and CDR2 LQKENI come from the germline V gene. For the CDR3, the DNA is TGTGCCAGCTCACCGCAAACAGGGACGACTAATGAAAAACTGTTTTTT. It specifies CASSPQTGTTNEKLFF.

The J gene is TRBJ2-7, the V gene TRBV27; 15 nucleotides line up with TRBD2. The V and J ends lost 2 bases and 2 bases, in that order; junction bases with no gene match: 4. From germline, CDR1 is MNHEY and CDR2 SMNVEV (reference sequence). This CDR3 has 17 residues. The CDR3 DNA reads TGTGCCAGCAGTTTACAGGGACTAGCGGGAGGCACCTACGAGCAGTACTTC. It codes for CASSLQGLAGGTYEQYF.

CDR3 in DNA: TGCAGCGTTGAAGATCGGGGGACCCTAGAGACCCAGTACTTC. Translating it yields CSVEDRGTLETQYF. The chain combines TRBV29-1 with TRBJ2-5; TRBD2 is a possible D gene (6 bases). CDR3 length: 14 residues. In germline, CDR1 is SQVTM, CDR2 ANQGSEA. Trimming stripped 0 bases from V and 4 bases from J, with 12 bases between.

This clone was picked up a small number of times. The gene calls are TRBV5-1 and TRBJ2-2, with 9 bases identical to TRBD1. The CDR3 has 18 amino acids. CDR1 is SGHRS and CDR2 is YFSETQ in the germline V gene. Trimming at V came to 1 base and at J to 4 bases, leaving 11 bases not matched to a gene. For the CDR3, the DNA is TGCGCCAGCAGCTTGTCGGGCGACCCGACAGGGGGCACCGGGGAGCTGTTTTTT. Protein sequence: CASSLSGDPTGGTGELFF.

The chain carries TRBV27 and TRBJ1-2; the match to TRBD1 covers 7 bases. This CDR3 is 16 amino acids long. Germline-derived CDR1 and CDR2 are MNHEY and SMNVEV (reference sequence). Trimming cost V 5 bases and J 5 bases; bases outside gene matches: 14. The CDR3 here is CASSNFRQGPVYGYTF. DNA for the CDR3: TGTGCCAGCAGTAACTTCAGACAGGGACCCGTTTATGGCTACACCTTC.

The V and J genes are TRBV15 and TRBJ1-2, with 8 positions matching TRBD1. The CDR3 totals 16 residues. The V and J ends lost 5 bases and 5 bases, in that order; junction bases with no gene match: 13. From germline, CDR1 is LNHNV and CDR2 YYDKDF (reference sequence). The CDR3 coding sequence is TGTGCCACCAGCTGGGACAGGAGGACTACGGTTTATGGCTACACCTTC. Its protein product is CATSWDRRTTVYGYTF.

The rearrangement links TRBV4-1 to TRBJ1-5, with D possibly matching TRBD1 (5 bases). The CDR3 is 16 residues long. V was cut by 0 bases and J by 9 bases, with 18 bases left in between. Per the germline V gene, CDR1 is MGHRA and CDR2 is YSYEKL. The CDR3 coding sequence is TGCGCCAGCAGCCAAGATCTGGGACTCCGATTAAGGCCCCAGCATTTT. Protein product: CASSQDLGLRLRPQHF.

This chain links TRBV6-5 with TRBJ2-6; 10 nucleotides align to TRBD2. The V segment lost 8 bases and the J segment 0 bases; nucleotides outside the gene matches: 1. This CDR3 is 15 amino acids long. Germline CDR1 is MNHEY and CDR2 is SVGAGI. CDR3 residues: CASQRGGSGANVLTF. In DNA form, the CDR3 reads TGTGCCAGCCAGCGGGGGGGCTCTGGGGCCAACGTCCTGACTTTC.

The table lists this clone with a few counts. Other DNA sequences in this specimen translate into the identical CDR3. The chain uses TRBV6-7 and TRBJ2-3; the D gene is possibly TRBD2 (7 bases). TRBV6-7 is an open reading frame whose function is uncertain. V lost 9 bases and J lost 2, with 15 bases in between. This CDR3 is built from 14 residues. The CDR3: CASFGGRDTDTQYF. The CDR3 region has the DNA TGTGCCAGTTTCGGGGGGCGGGACACAGATACGCAGTATTTT.

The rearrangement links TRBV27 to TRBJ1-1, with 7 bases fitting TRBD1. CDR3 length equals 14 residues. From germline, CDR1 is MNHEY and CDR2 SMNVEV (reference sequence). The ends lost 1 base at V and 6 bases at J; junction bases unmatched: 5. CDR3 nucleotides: TGTGCCAGCAGTTTATTAACAGGGGTACCTGAAGCTTTCTTT. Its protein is CASSLLTGVPEAFF.

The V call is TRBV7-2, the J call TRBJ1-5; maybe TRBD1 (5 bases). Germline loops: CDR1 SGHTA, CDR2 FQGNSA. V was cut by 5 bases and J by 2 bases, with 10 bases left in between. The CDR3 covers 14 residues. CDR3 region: CASSRGGGNQPQHF. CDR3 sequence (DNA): TGTGCCAGCAGCCGCGGAGGGGGCAATCAGCCCCAGCATTTT.

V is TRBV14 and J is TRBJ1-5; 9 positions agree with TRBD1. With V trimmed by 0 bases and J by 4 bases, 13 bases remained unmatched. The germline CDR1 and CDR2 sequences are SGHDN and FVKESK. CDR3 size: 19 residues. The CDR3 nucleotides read TGTGCCAGCAGCCAAGAGGCGGACAGGGGCCGCCGATTGAATCAGCCCCAGCATTTT. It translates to CASSQEADRGRRLNQPQHF. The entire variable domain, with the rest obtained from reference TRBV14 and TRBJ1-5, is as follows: EAGVTQFPSHSVIEKGQTVTLRCDPISGHDNLYWYRRVMGKEIKFLLHFVKESKQDESGMPNNRFLAERTGGTYSTLKVQPAELEDSGVYFCASSQEADRGRRLNQPQHFGDGTRLSIL.

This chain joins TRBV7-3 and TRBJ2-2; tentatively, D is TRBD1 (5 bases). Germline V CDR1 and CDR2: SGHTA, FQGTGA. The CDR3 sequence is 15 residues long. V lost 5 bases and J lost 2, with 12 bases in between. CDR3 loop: CASSNNGQNTGELFF. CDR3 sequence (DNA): TGTGCCAGCAGCAACAACGGACAAAACACCGGGGAGCTGTTTTTT.

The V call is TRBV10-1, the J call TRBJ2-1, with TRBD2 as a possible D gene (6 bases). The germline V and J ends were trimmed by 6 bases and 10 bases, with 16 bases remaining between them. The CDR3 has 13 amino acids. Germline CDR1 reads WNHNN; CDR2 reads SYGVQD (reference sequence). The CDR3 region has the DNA TGCGCCAGCAGCCAGGGAGGTAATTCGGAGCAGTTCTTC. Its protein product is CASSQGGNSEQFF.

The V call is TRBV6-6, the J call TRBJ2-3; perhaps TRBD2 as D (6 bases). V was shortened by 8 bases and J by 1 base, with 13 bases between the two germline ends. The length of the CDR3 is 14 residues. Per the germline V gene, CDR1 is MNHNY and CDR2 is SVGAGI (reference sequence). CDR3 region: CASRRGGGTDTQYF. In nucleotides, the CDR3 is TGTGCCAGCCGACGGGGCGGGGGCACAGATACGCAGTATTTT.

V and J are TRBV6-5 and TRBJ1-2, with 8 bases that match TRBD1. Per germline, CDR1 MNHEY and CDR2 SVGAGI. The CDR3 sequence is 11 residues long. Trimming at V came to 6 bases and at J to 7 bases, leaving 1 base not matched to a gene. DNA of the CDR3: TGTGCCAGCAGGGACAGGGTTGGCTACACCTTC. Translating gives CASRDRVGYTF.

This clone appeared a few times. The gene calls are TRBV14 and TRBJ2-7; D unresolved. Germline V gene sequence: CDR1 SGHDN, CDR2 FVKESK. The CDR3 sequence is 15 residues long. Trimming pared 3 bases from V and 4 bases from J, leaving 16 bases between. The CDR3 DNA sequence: TGTGCCAGCAGCCATTATAGCCGTGGGTTTTACGAGCAGTACTTC. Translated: CASSHYSRGFYEQYF.

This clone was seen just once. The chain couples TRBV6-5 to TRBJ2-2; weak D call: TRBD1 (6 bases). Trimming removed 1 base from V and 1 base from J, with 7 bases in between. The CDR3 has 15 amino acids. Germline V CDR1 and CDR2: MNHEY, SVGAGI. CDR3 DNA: TGTGCCAGCAGTTACTGGGGACAGAACACCGGGGAGCTGTTTTTT. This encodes CASSYWGQNTGELFF.

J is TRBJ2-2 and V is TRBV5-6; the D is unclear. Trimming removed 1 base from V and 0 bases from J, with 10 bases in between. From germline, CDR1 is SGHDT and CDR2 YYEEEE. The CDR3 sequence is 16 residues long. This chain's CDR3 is CASSLFPSSNTGELFF. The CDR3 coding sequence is TGTGCCAGCAGCTTGTTTCCCAGTTCGAACACCGGGGAGCTGTTTTTT. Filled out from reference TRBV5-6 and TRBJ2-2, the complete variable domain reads DAGVTQSPTHLIKTRGQQVTLRCSPKSGHDTVSWYQQALGQGPQFIFQYYEEEERQRGNFPDRFSGHQFPNYSSELNVNALLLGDSALYLCASSLFPSSNTGELFFGEGSRLTVL.

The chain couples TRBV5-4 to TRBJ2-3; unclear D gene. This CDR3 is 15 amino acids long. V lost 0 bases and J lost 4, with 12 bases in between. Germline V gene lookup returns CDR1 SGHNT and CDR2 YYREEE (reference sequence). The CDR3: CASSLGQANPDTQYF. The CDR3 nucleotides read TGTGCCAGCAGCTTGGGGCAGGCTAACCCAGATACGCAGTATTTT.

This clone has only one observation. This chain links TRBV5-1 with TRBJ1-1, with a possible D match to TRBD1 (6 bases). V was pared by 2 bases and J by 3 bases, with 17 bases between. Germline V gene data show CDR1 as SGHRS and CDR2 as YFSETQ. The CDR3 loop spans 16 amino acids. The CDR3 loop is CASSFMGAQGHTEAFF. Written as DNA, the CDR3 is TGCGCCAGCAGCTTTATGGGGGCCCAAGGTCACACTGAAGCTTTCTTT. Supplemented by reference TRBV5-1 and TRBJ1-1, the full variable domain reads KAGVTQTPRYLIKTRGQQVTLSCSPISGHRSVSWYQQTPGQGLQFLFEYFSETQRNKGNFPGRFSGRQFSNSRSEMNVSTLELGDSALYLCASSFMGAQGHTEAFFGQGTRLTVV.

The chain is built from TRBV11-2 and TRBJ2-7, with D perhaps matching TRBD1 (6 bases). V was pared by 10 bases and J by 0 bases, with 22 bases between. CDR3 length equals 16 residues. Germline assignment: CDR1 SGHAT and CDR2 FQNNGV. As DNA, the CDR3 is TGTGCCACCTTTAGAGATAGCAGGGGTTTCTCCTACGAGCAGTACTTC. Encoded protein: CATFRDSRGFSYEQYF.

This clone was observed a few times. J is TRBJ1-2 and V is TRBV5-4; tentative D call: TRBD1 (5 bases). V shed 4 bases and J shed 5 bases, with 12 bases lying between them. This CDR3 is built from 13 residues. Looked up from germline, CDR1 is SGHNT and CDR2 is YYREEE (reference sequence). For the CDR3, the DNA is TGTGCCAGCAGCCCGTCCGACAGTTATGGCTACACCTTC. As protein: CASSPSDSYGYTF.

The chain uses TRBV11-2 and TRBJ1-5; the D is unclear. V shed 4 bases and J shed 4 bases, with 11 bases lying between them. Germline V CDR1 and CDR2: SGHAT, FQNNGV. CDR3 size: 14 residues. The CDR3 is CASSSTISNQPQHF. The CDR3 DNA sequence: TGTGCCAGCAGCTCGACAATTTCTAATCAGCCCCAGCATTTT. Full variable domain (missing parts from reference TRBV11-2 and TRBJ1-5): EAGVAQSPRYKIIEKRQSVAFWCNPISGHATLYWYQQILGQGPKLLIQFQNNGVVDDSQLPKDRFSAERLKGVDSTLKIQPAKLEDSAVYLCASSSTISNQPQHFGDGTRLSIL.

The CDR3 here is CASSLVNVRVNEQFF. CDR3 in DNA: TGCGCCAGCAGCTTGGTGAACGTGAGGGTTAATGAGCAGTTCTTC. The chain combines TRBV5-1 with TRBJ2-1; possibly TRBD2 for D (5 bases). The ends were cut back, 0 bases at V and 7 bases at J, with 14 bases in the middle. The CDR3 contains 15 residues. Germline-derived CDR1 and CDR2 are SGHRS and YFSETQ.

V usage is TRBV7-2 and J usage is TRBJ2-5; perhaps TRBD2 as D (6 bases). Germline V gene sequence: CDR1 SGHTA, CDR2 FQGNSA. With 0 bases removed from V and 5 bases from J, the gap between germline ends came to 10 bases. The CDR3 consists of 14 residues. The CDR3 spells CASSLAAGLETQYF. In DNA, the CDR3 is TGTGCCAGCAGCTTAGCAGCGGGTCTTGAGACCCAGTACTTC.